One sample yielded the 17 T cell receptor beta chains listed below, sequenced in a study of blood T cell dynamics during melanoma immunotherapy. Time point indicated: pre-treatment baseline. Method: immunoSEQ multiplex PCR; TCRdb's copy keeps in-frame clones and lacks some. The sample has roughly 14,000 clones; about 86% are singletons. This material consisted of blood, taken from a patient treated with checkpoint blockade. The source is a human donor with melanoma.

The chain links TRBV5-1 to TRBJ2-5, with D hard to call. This CDR3 contains 14 residues. The germline V and J ends were trimmed by 0 bases and 1 base, with 7 bases remaining between them. Germline V gene sequence: CDR1 SGHRS, CDR2 YFSETQ. The CDR3 sequence: CASSLAMVQETQYF. Written as DNA, the CDR3 is TGCGCCAGCAGCTTGGCAATGGTCCAAGAGACCCAGTACTTC.

The V and J genes are TRBV7-6 and TRBJ2-5; tentative D call: TRBD2 (5 bases). Germline V gene sequence: CDR1 SGHVS, CDR2 FNYEAQ. The CDR3 extends over 13 amino acids. V lost 4 bases and J 7 bases, leaving 13 bases between the germline ends. CDR3 coding DNA: TGTGCCAGCAGCTCCCGGACTTCCGGGACCCAGTACTTC. This translates into CASSSRTSGTQYF.

V usage is TRBV10-1 and J usage is TRBJ2-3; D unresolved. Trimming left V 4 bases short and J 4 bases short, with 9 bases between. Germline CDR1 is WNHNN and CDR2 is SYGVQD (reference sequence). The CDR3 runs 13 residues. CDR3 DNA sequence: TGCGCCAGCAGTGGGAACGTCCCAGATACGCAGTATTTT. Its protein is CASSGNVPDTQYF.

J is TRBJ2-5 and V is TRBV19, with TRBD2 as a possible D gene (6 bases). The end of the DNA fits TRBJ2-7 better, so the J call may be wrong. Germline V gene data show CDR1 as LNHDA and CDR2 as SQIVND (reference sequence). There are 14 residues in the CDR3. As DNA, the CDR3 is TGTGCCAGTAGTATAGTAGCGGTCTCCTACGAGCAGTACTTC. Its translation is CASSIVAVSYEQYF.

This chain's CDR3 is CASGPGGSGTDTQYF. CDR3 bases: TGTGCCAGCGGACCAGGGGGTTCGGGCACAGATACGCAGTATTTT. The chain couples TRBV6-1 to TRBJ2-3, with 7 bases aligning to TRBD1. This CDR3 has 15 amino acids. The V segment lost 8 bases and the J segment 1 base; nucleotides outside the gene matches: 9. In germline, CDR1 is MNHNS, CDR2 SASEGT.

The V and J genes are TRBV30 and TRBJ2-7; D is unresolved. Germline V lookup: CDR1 GTSNPN, CDR2 SVGIG (reference sequence). The CDR3 extends over 11 amino acids. Between the trimmed V and J ends, which lost 0 bases and 7 bases, there was a span of 7 bases. The CDR3 is CAWSVLTEQYF. The CDR3, as DNA: TGTGCCTGGAGTGTACTAACGGAGCAGTACTTC.

This chain uses TRBV6-1 with TRBJ1-4; D possibly corresponds to TRBD1 (6 bases). CDR3 size: 13 residues. CDR1 and CDR2 from the germline V gene are MNHNS and SASEGT. Trimming shortened V by 5 bases and J by 7 bases, and 11 bases separated the two germline ends. The CDR3 protein is CASSPQGSEKLFF. CDR3 nucleotide sequence: TGTGCCAGCAGTCCCCAGGGGTCTGAAAAACTGTTTTTT.

V is TRBV5-6 and J is TRBJ2-5, with 8 positions matching TRBD2. The J call is in doubt because the DNA end fits TRBJ2-7 better. The germline gives CDR1 SGHDT, CDR2 YYEEEE. There are 15 residues in the CDR3. Written as DNA, the CDR3 is TGTGCCAGCAGCTTCTACCAGCGGGAGACCCACGAGCAGTACTTC. Translating gives CASSFYQRETHEQYF.

Only a few counts were recorded for this clone. The J gene is TRBJ1-3, the V gene TRBV18; D unclear. Deletions cut 2 bases from V and 2 bases from J, with 10 bases between. The germline V gene encodes CDR1 KGHSH and CDR2 LQKENI. The CDR3 extends over 15 amino acids. In DNA form, the CDR3 reads TGTGCCAGCTCACCAGGTCGGCAGGCTGGAAACACCATATATTTT. Its protein is CASSPGRQAGNTIYF.

This chain uses TRBV25-1 with TRBJ2-3; 11 nucleotides align to TRBD1. V lost 6 bases, J lost 5 bases, and 13 bases stayed unmatched. Per the germline V gene, CDR1 is MGHDK and CDR2 is SYGVNS. The CDR3 has 17 amino acids. The DNA of the CDR3 is TGTGCCAGCAGACCTATCCTCGGGACAGGGGGTATAGATACGCAGTATTTT. It translates to CASRPILGTGGIDTQYF. The full variable domain, rest sourced from reference TRBV25-1 and TRBJ2-3, is EADIYQTPRYLVIGTGKKITLECSQTMGHDKMYWYQQDPGMELHLIHYSYGVNSTEKGDLSSESTVSRIRTEHFPLTLESARPSHTSQYLCASRPILGTGGIDTQYFGPGTRLTVL.

This sequence joins TRBV18 and TRBJ1-1; D gene ambiguous. The CDR3 runs 12 residues. Trimming stripped 3 bases from V and 8 bases from J, with 10 bases between. CDR1 KGHSH and CDR2 LQKENI come from the germline V gene. The DNA for the CDR3 is TGTGCCAGCTCACCCTATGGGGAAGAAGCTTTCTTT. It codes for CASSPYGEEAFF.

In DNA form, the CDR3 reads TGTGCCAGCAGCCTAGACAGCTCGGAGGGCTACACCTTC. Protein: CASSLDSSEGYTF. The genes are TRBV6-6 and TRBJ1-2, with TRBD1 as a possible D gene (5 bases). The CDR3 runs 13 residues. The V and J ends lost 6 bases and 8 bases respectively, with 16 bases between them. Germline assignment: CDR1 MNHNY and CDR2 SVGAGI (reference sequence).

V is TRBV19 and J is TRBJ1-1, with D uncertain. In germline, CDR1 is LNHDA, CDR2 SQIVND (reference sequence). This CDR3 has 12 residues. The V gene lost 6 bases and the J gene lost 1 base, with 6 bases spanning the gap. CDR3 sequence (DNA): TGTGCCAGTAGGAGCTGGAACACTGAAGCTTTCTTT. Its protein is CASRSWNTEAFF.

The rearrangement uses TRBV7-9 and TRBJ1-5; D not certain. The V and J ends lost 2 bases and 6 bases respectively, with 14 bases between them. This CDR3 region has 15 residues. CDR1 is SEHNR and CDR2 is FQNEAQ in the germline V gene (reference sequence). The CDR3 region has the DNA TGTGCCAGCAGCTTATCATCTTTAGGGTCTCAGCCCCAGCATTTT. Residues: CASSLSSLGSQPQHF.

J is TRBJ2-2 and V is TRBV9; D remains ambiguous. The CDR3 length is 15 residues. CDR1 SGDLS and CDR2 YYNGEE come from the germline V gene. V dropped 1 base and J dropped 0 bases, with 7 bases sitting between them. The CDR3 loop is CASSVNRPNTGELFF. The CDR3, as DNA: TGTGCCAGCAGCGTAAACCGCCCGAACACCGGGGAGCTGTTTTTT.

This chain joins TRBV19 and TRBJ2-2; 10 bases map to TRBD2. The CDR3 contains 16 residues. V lost 4 bases and J lost 2; bases outside the gene matches: 4. The germline V gene encodes CDR1 LNHDA and CDR2 SQIVND (reference sequence). CDR3 DNA sequence: TGTGCCAGTAGTACTGGACTAGCGGATAACACCGGGGAGCTGTTTTTT. Amino acid sequence: CASSTGLADNTGELFF.

DNA for the CDR3: TGTGCCAGCAGTTACTCGACGCAGGGAGAGACCCAGTACTTC. This gives the protein CASSYSTQGETQYF. The chain recombines TRBV6-5 with TRBJ2-5, with a weak D call TRBD1 (5 bases). Germline loops: CDR1 MNHEY, CDR2 SVGAGI. This CDR3 has 14 residues. The V end was cut by 0 bases, the J end by 4 bases, with 9 bases between.